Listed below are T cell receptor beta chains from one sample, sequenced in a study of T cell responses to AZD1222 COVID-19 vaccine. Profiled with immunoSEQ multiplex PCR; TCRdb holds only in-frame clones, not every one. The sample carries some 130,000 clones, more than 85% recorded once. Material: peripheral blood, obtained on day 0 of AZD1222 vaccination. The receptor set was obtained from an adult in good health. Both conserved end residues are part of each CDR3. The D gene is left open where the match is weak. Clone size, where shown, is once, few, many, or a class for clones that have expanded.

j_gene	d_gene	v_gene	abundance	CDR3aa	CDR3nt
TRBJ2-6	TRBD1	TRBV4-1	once	CASSSGRDSDLWGANVLTF	TGCGCCAGCAGCTCAGGCCGGGACAGTGACCTCTGGGGGGCCAACGTCCTGACTTTC
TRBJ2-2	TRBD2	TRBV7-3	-	CASSPSAGGYTGELFF	TGTGCCAGCAGCCCCTCCGCGGGGGGTTATACCGGGGAGCTGTTTTTT
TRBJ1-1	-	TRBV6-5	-	CASRYRLWVNTEAFF	TGTGCCAGCAGATACAGGCTCTGGGTGAACACTGAAGCTTTCTTT
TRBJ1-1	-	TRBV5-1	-	CASSFNRARGTEAFF	TGCGCCAGCAGCTTTAACCGGGCGAGGGGCACTGAAGCTTTCTTT
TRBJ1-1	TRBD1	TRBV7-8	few	CASSLALTGETEAFF	TGTGCCAGCAGCTTAGCGCTAACAGGGGAGACTGAAGCTTTCTTT
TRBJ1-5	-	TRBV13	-	CASSSGDSNQPQHF	TGTGCCAGCAGCTCTGGGGACAGCAATCAGCCCCAGCATTTT
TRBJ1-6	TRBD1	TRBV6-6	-	CASSYGGTGNSPLHF	TGTGCCAGCAGTTATGGGGGGACAGGGAATTCACCCCTCCACTTT
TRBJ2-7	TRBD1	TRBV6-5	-	CASSRPGQGTGQYF	TGTGCCAGCAGTCGACCGGGACAGGGTACGGGACAGTACTTC
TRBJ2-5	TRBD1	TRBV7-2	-	CASSLIQGAHKTQYF	TGTGCCAGCAGCTTAATACAGGGGGCCCACAAGACCCAGTACTTC
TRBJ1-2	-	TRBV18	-	CASSPPTGNYGYTF	TGTGCCAGCTCACCCCCGACGGGGAACTATGGCTACACCTTC
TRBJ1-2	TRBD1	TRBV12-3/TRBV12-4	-	CASNTGGYGYTF	TGTGCCAGCAACACAGGGGGGTATGGCTACACCTTC
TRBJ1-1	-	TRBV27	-	CASSTGNTEAFF	TGTGCCAGCAGCACCGGGAACACTGAAGCTTTCTTT
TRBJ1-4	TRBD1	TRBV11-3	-	CASRRRQGTNEKLFF	TGTGCCAGCAGACGCAGACAGGGAACTAATGAAAAACTGTTTTTT
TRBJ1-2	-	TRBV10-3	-	CAIREGGVDGYTF	TGTGCCATCCGAGAGGGGGGGGTGGATGGCTACACCTTC
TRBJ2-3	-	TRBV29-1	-	CSVPNRATSTDTQYF	TGCAGCGTCCCCAACAGGGCTACTAGCACAGATACGCAGTATTTT
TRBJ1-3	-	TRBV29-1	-	CSVPDTAAGNTIYF	TGCAGCGTTCCTGATACGGCAGCTGGAAACACCATATATTTT
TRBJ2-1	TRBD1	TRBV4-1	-	CASSLVTGIGNEQFF	TGCGCCAGCAGCCTAGTGACAGGGATTGGCAATGAGCAGTTCTTC
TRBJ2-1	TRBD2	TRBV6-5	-	CASSPGGNEQFF	TGTGCCAGCAGCCCCGGGGGGAATGAGCAGTTCTTC
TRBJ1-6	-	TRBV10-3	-	CARKTSPLHF	TGTGCCAGGAAAACATCACCCCTCCACTTT
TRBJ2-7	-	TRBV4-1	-	CASSQGKDISYEQYF	TGCGCCAGCAGCCAAGGAAAGGACATCTCCTACGAGCAGTACTTC
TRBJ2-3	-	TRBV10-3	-	CAISTTGAVDTQYF	TGTGCCATCTCAACAACGGGGGCGGTAGATACGCAGTATTTT
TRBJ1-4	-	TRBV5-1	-	CASSAGPSGEKLFF	TGCGCCAGCAGCGCCGGGCCTTCGGGTGAAAAACTGTTTTTT
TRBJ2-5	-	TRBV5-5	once	CASSLAVEETQYF	TGTGCCAGCAGCTTGGCCGTAGAAGAGACCCAGTACTTC
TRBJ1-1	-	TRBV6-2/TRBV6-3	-	CASSQGVNTEAFF	TGTGCCAGCAGTCAGGGTGTCAACACTGAAGCTTTCTTT
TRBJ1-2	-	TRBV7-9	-	CASSLRGSGYTF	TGTGCCAGCAGCTTAAGGGGCTCTGGCTACACCTTC
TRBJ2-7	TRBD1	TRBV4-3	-	CASSLEWTGQSYEQYF	TGCGCCAGCAGCCTTGAGTGGACAGGCCAATCCTACGAGCAGTACTTC